The 24 T cell receptor beta chains presented below share a single source sample, sequenced in a study of T cell changes during pregnancy in multiple sclerosis. TCRdb keeps only in-frame clones here, not all; method: immunoSEQ multiplex PCR. The sample has tens of thousands of clones; 85% to 90% are singletons. The sample was peripheral blood, taken in the first trimester of pregnancy. Every receptor here comes from a female donor in good health, enrolled as a control in a pregnancy study.

The chain is built from TRBV4-1 and TRBJ2-7; tentative D call: TRBD1 (6 bases). V lost 0 bases and J 2 bases, leaving 23 bases between the germline ends. The CDR3 runs to 19 residues. CDR1 is MGHRA and CDR2 is YSYEKL in the germline V gene. CDR3 coding DNA: TGCGCCAGCAGCCAAGATTTTGAGGGTTTTCAGGGGTCCCCCTACGAGCAGTACTTC. Translation gives CASSQDFEGFQGSPYEQYF.

This clone was seen just once. This sequence joins TRBV19 and TRBJ2-5, with 9 bases lining up with TRBD1. Looked up from germline, CDR1 is LNHDA and CDR2 is SQIVND (reference sequence). CDR3 length equals 16 residues. With 5 bases clipped from V and 4 bases from J, the junction kept 11 bases outside the gene matches. For the CDR3, the DNA is TGTGCCAGTAGTTTTCCATCCGGGACAGGGTTAGAGACCCAGTACTTC. It yields the protein CASSFPSGTGLETQYF.

The chain carries TRBV19 and TRBJ1-1; 7 bases agree with TRBD1. This CDR3 is 13 amino acids long. J was trimmed by 4 bases and V by 5 bases; bases with no gene match: 4. In germline, CDR1 is LNHDA, CDR2 SQIVND (reference sequence). The CDR3 sequence: CASSPGGFTEAFF. The CDR3 DNA is TGTGCCAGTAGTCCAGGGGGGTTCACTGAAGCTTTCTTT.

The chain joins TRBV19 to TRBJ2-3; D may be TRBD1 (6 bases). The V end was cut by 6 bases, the J end by 0 bases, with 13 bases between. The length of the CDR3 is 15 residues. The germline CDR1 and CDR2 sequences are LNHDA and SQIVND (reference sequence). CDR3 nucleotides: TGTGCCAGTAGCTTACAGGGCCTGAGCACAGATACGCAGTATTTT. Its translation is CASSLQGLSTDTQYF.

V gene TRBV11-1 combines with J gene TRBJ2-3, with 9 bases aligning to TRBD2. V trimming: 0 bases; J trimming: 0 bases; junction bases outside the gene matches: 4. The CDR3 is 17 amino acids. CDR1 and CDR2 from the germline V gene are SGHAT and FQDESV (reference sequence). The CDR3 coding sequence is TGTGCCAGCAGCTTAGCGCCCGCGGGGGGGAGCACAGATACGCAGTATTTT. Amino acid sequence: CASSLAPAGGSTDTQYF.

The rearrangement links TRBV27 to TRBJ1-5; D gene ambiguous. V shed 5 bases and J shed 0 bases, with 5 bases lying between them. The CDR3 extends over 13 amino acids. Germline assignment: CDR1 MNHEY and CDR2 SMNVEV (reference sequence). The CDR3 DNA reads TGTGCCAGCAGTCTAGGTAGCAATCAGCCCCAGCATTTT. Translating gives CASSLGSNQPQHF.

CDR3 coding DNA: TGCGCCAGCAGCCAAGATTACAGGGGAAACACTGAAGCTTTCTTT. It is translated as CASSQDYRGNTEAFF. The chain carries TRBV4-3 and TRBJ1-1; 7 nucleotides line up with TRBD1. Germline loops: CDR1 LGHNA, CDR2 YSLEER. This CDR3 contains 15 residues. With V trimmed by 0 bases and J by 2 bases, 3 bases remained unmatched.

This clone was detected only once. This chain links TRBV7-2 with TRBJ2-1, with 7 bases that match TRBD1. This CDR3 is built from 18 residues. Per germline, CDR1 SGHTA and CDR2 FQGNSA. The V segment lost 0 bases and the J segment 4 bases; nucleotides outside the gene matches: 12. CDR3 nucleotide sequence: TGTGCCAGCAGCTTAGCGGGGACCAGGACAGGCGGTTACAATGAGCAGTTCTTC. Residues: CASSLAGTRTGGYNEQFF.

This clone was seen just once. The rearrangement uses TRBV6-5 and TRBJ2-7, with D possibly being TRBD2 (5 bases). Germline loops: CDR1 MNHEY, CDR2 SVGAGI. The CDR3 has 14 residues. Deletions cut 2 bases from V and 0 bases from J, with 8 bases between. CDR3 region: CASSYGGGSYEQYF. The DNA for the CDR3 is TGTGCCAGCAGTTACGGTGGAGGCTCCTACGAGCAGTACTTC.

The genes are TRBV2 and TRBJ2-3, with 8 bases fitting TRBD1. V was clipped by 6 bases and J by 4 bases; unmatched bases: 9. Germline V gives CDR1 SNHLY, CDR2 FYNNEI. The CDR3 consists of 15 residues. The CDR3 region is CASSAGQGGADTQYF. As DNA, the CDR3 is TGTGCCAGCAGCGCTGGACAGGGCGGGGCAGATACGCAGTATTTT.

The V call is TRBV9, the J call TRBJ2-1, with TRBD1 matching 9 bases. Per the germline V gene, CDR1 is SGDLS and CDR2 is YYNGEE. The ends lost 2 bases at V and 2 bases at J; junction bases unmatched: 2. CDR3 length: 15 residues. The CDR3 DNA reads as TGTGCCAGCAGCGTGGACAGGGGAACCTACAATGAGCAGTTCTTC. Translation gives CASSVDRGTYNEQFF.

This chain uses TRBV7-9 with TRBJ1-5; the match to TRBD1 covers 9 bases. The CDR3 runs 14 residues. Germline values: CDR1 SEHNR, CDR2 FQNEAQ (reference sequence). V lost 4 bases, J lost 4 bases, and 2 bases stayed unmatched. This CDR3 reads CASSSDRGNQPQHF. CDR3 sequence (DNA): TGTGCCAGCAGCTCGGACAGGGGAAATCAGCCCCAGCATTTT.

This clone was counted a few times. DNA for the CDR3: TGTGCCAGCAGCCCCGGAGGGTGGAACACTGAAGCTTTCTTT. This sequence encodes CASSPGGWNTEAFF. This rearrangement joins TRBV6-5 to TRBJ1-1; D remains ambiguous. The CDR3 is 14 residues long. Per germline, CDR1 MNHEY and CDR2 SVGAGI. Trimming removed 6 bases from V and 1 base from J, with 12 bases in between.

In this sample, this clone turned up once. V usage is TRBV29-1 and J usage is TRBJ2-5, with 8 bases lining up with TRBD1. Trimming at V came to 7 bases and at J to 5 bases, leaving 3 bases not matched to a gene. The CDR3 runs to 11 residues. From germline, CDR1 is SQVTM and CDR2 ANQGSEA. CDR3 amino acids: CSGRTGETQYF. The CDR3 DNA is TGCAGCGGCCGGACAGGGGAGACCCAGTACTTC.

For this clone: At one boundary the junction diverges from the germline segment, which might be a read error. The genes are TRBV7-7 and TRBJ2-5; 7 bases map to TRBD2. The CDR3 length is 15 residues. Germline loops: CDR1 SSHAT, CDR2 FNYEAQ (reference sequence). Written as DNA, the CDR3 is TGTGCTAGCAGCTTAGGGGCTAGCGGACAAGAGACCCAGTACTTC. Amino acid sequence: CASSLGASGQETQYF.

This rearrangement joins TRBV6-5 to TRBJ2-1, with TRBD1 identical over 9 bases. This CDR3 has 15 residues. Germline V gene sequence: CDR1 MNHEY, CDR2 SVGAGI. V was pared by 4 bases and J by 3 bases, with 4 bases of the junction left unmatched. The CDR3 nucleotides are TGTGCCAGCAGTTTAACAGGGGGCCTCTACAATGAGCAGTTCTTC. Encoded protein: CASSLTGGLYNEQFF.

The table lists this clone with a few counts. The J gene is TRBJ2-7, the V gene TRBV2; D uncertain. Germline-derived CDR1 and CDR2 are SNHLY and FYNNEI. The length of the CDR3 is 14 residues. The V end was cut by 3 bases, the J end by 4 bases, with 13 bases between. CDR3: CASSERQQVYEQYF. CDR3 sequence (DNA): TGTGCCAGCAGTGAGAGGCAACAAGTGTACGAGCAGTACTTC.

V usage is TRBV5-1 and J usage is TRBJ2-5; D may be TRBD2 (5 bases). The CDR3 loop spans 13 amino acids. The V gene lost 5 bases and the J gene lost 1 base, with 9 bases spanning the gap. The germline V gene has CDR1 SGHRS and CDR2 YFSETQ. The CDR3 DNA reads as TGCGCCAGCAGGGGAGCGGTCCAAGAGACCCAGTACTTC. It specifies CASRGAVQETQYF.

V is TRBV29-1 and J is TRBJ1-2; tentatively, D is TRBD1 (6 bases). V was clipped by 5 bases and J by 7 bases, with 29 bases between them. Germline CDR1 SQVTM, CDR2 ANQGSEA. The CDR3 covers 17 residues. The CDR3 sequence: CSVQAGTGAGGGSGYTF. For the CDR3, the DNA is TGCAGCGTTCAAGCGGGGACGGGGGCCGGGGGAGGGTCTGGCTACACCTTC.

This clone was observed a few times. The chain recombines TRBV6-5 with TRBJ1-1, with a tentative D call TRBD1 (5 bases). Germline loops: CDR1 MNHEY, CDR2 SVGAGI. V was shortened by 5 bases and J by 0 bases, with 13 bases between the two germline ends. This CDR3 contains 15 residues. Here the CDR3 reads CASSITQVVNTEAFF. The CDR3 nucleotides read TGTGCCAGCAGTATAACACAGGTGGTGAACACTGAAGCTTTCTTT.

The chain couples TRBV28 to TRBJ2-7; the D is unclear. Trimming pared 3 bases from V and 4 bases from J, leaving 13 bases between. The CDR3 covers 14 residues. The germline V gene has CDR1 MDHEN and CDR2 SYDVKM. CDR3 loop: CASSLSQSEYEQYF. In nucleotides, the CDR3 is TGTGCCAGCAGTTTGTCCCAGTCTGAATACGAGCAGTACTTC.

J is TRBJ2-2 and V is TRBV2; a possible D gene is TRBD2 (6 bases). The germline V gene encodes CDR1 SNHLY and CDR2 FYNNEI. The CDR3 totals 16 residues. V shed 9 bases and J shed 4 bases, with 21 bases lying between them. CDR3 amino acids: CASGDSRDIATGELFF. The CDR3 DNA reads as TGTGCCAGTGGGGACTCCCGGGATATCGCCACCGGGGAGCTGTTTTTT.

The rearrangement uses TRBV6-6 and TRBJ2-5; 9 positions match TRBD2. CDR1 and CDR2 (germline): MNHNY, SVGAGI (reference sequence). The CDR3 covers 16 residues. V gave up 1 base and J gave up 7 bases; unmatched junction bases: 10. The CDR3 protein is CASSYFSGRYLGTQYF. The DNA of the CDR3 is TGTGCCAGCAGTTACTTTAGCGGGAGATACTTAGGGACCCAGTACTTC.

This chain joins TRBV19 and TRBJ2-1; 9 positions match TRBD2. Germline loops: CDR1 LNHDA, CDR2 SQIVND (reference sequence). The J segment lost 0 bases and the V segment lost 2 bases, leaving 8 bases of the junction unmatched. CDR3 length equals 18 residues. The CDR3 loop is CASSIKAGGFSSYNEQFF. DNA of the CDR3: TGTGCCAGTAGTATAAAAGCGGGGGGCTTCAGCTCCTACAATGAGCAGTTCTTC.